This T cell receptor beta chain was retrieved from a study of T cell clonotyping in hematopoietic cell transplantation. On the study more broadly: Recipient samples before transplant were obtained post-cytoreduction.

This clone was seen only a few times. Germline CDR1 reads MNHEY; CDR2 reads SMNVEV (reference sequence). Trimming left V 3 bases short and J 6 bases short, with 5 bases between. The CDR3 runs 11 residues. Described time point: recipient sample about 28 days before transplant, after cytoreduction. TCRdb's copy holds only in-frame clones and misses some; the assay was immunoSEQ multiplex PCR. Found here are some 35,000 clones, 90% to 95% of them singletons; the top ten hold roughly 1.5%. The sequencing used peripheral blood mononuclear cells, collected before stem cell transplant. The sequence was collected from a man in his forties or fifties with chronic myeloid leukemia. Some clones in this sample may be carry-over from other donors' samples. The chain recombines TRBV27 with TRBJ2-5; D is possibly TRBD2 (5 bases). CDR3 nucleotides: TGTGCCAGCAGTTTCGGGAAGACCCAGTACTTC. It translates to CASSFGKTQYF.